One and the same sample provided the 20 T cell receptor beta chains below, sequenced in a study of neurological immune-mediated disorders. Via MiXCR, TCRdb re-called the 5' RACE reads, giving one row per CDR3 protein. The sample has around 130,000 distinct CDR3 sequences; approximately 3.2% are singletons. Sequenced: PBMCs. All receptors derive from a woman aged 25 to 39 with multiple sclerosis.

The chain joins TRBV6-4 to TRBJ1-1; no clear D gene. V was shortened by 0 bases and J by 4 bases, with 6 bases between the two germline ends. Germline CDR1 and CDR2: MRHNA and SNTAGT. The CDR3 has 13 residues. This CDR3 is CASSDSFGTEAFF. The CDR3 nucleotides read TGTGCCAGCAGTGACTCGTTCGGCACTGAAGCTTTCTTT.

In its sample, this clonotype was seen many times. V gene TRBV20-1 combines with J gene TRBJ2-5; D is ambiguous. The germline V gene encodes CDR1 DFQATT and CDR2 SNEGSKA (reference sequence). Trimming cost V 3 bases and J 2 bases, with 16 bases left between them. This CDR3 has 15 residues. The CDR3 coding sequence is TGCAGTGCTAGCCCTGCACTGGGTCGGCAAGAGACCCAGTACTTC. Encoded protein: CSASPALGRQETQYF.

This clonotype was counted ten times or more. V is TRBV11-2 and J is TRBJ2-1; 7 bases fit TRBD2. Germline V gene data show CDR1 as SGHAT and CDR2 as FQNNGV. The CDR3 length is 17 residues. Trimming cost V 4 bases and J 7 bases; bases outside gene matches: 16. Here the CDR3 reads CASSSSGSGRERNEQFF. In DNA, the CDR3 is TGTGCCAGCAGCTCATCGGGTAGCGGGCGGGAGAGAAATGAGCAGTTCTTC.

This clonotype was seen ten or more times. The chain carries TRBV6-1 and TRBJ1-2, with TRBD1 matching over 8 bases. The length of the CDR3 is 16 residues. The ends lost 0 bases at V and 0 bases at J; junction bases unmatched: 3. The germline gives CDR1 MNHNS, CDR2 SASEGT. The CDR3 loop is CASSEAETGANYGYTF. The CDR3 DNA reads TGTGCCAGCAGTGAAGCAGAGACAGGGGCTAACTATGGCTACACCTTC.

This clonotype came up many times. The chain uses TRBV6-5 and TRBJ1-1, with D unclear. The CDR3 totals 15 residues. V was trimmed by 2 bases and J by 5 bases, leaving 15 bases between them. Germline assignment: CDR1 MNHEY and CDR2 SVGAGI. The CDR3 DNA sequence: TGTGCCAGCAGTTACGATAGGAGGGCTGGGACTGAAGCTTTCTTT. It specifies CASSYDRRAGTEAFF.

This clonotype was seen ten or more times. V usage is TRBV20-1 and J usage is TRBJ1-1; D is unclear. Looked up from germline, CDR1 is DFQATT and CDR2 is SNEGSKA (reference sequence). The V end lost 5 bases, the J end lost 3 bases, and 10 bases lay between the germline ends. The CDR3 spans 12 residues. CDR3 in amino acids: CSAEGRHTEAFF. The CDR3 bases are TGCAGTGCTGAGGGTCGTCACACTGAAGCTTTCTTT.

The chain combines TRBV21-1 with TRBJ2-7. TRBV21-1 is a pseudogene locus. The CDR3 is made up of 10 amino acids. Here the CDR3 DNA reads TGTGCCAGCAGAAGTTGCAGAAAGTACTTC. As protein: CASRSCRKYF.

This clonotype was recorded at least ten times. V usage is TRBV20-1 and J usage is TRBJ2-1; 11 positions match TRBD2. Germline CDR1 is DFQATT and CDR2 is SNEGSKA (reference sequence). V lost 6 bases to trimming and J lost 12 bases; unmatched junction nucleotides: 13. The CDR3 is 14 amino acids. Here the CDR3 DNA reads TGCAGTGCCACAAGGTCTAGCGGGAGGTTGGGGCAGTTCTTC. This gives the protein CSATRSSGRLGQFF.

This clonotype was seen at least ten times. The V call is TRBV4-1, the J call TRBJ1-3; 11 bases map to TRBD1. This CDR3 is 16 amino acids long. V was pared by 1 base and J by 6 bases, with 5 bases of the junction left unmatched. Germline lookup yields CDR1 MGHRA and CDR2 YSYEKL. Here the CDR3 reads CASSQGPGQGANTIYF. For the CDR3, the DNA is TGCGCCAGCAGCCAAGGACCCGGACAGGGGGCAAACACCATATATTTT.

This clonotype was seen many times. The chain has TRBV6-2 or TRBV6-3 and TRBJ2-1; TRBD2 agrees at 15 bases. CDR1 MNHEY and CDR2 SVGEGT come from the germline V gene. V dropped 6 bases and J dropped 7; count of bases not matched to a gene: 7. The CDR3 runs 16 residues. CDR3 region: CASSRRTSGGANEQFF. CDR3 DNA sequence: TGTGCCAGCAGCCGACGGACTAGCGGGGGGGCGAATGAGCAGTTCTTC.

The chain couples TRBV5-1 to TRBJ2-2, with D uncertain. Germline V CDR1 and CDR2: SGHRS, YFSETQ. This CDR3 has 11 amino acids. The V and J ends lost 6 bases and 8 bases respectively, with 8 bases between them. The CDR3 coding sequence is TGCGCCAGCACCGTCGCTGGGGAGCTGTTTTTT. It translates to CASTVAGELFF.

This clonotype was recorded at least ten times. The rearrangement uses TRBV12-3 or TRBV12-4 and TRBJ2-1; 7 positions match TRBD2. This CDR3 comprises 15 residues. The junction had 8 bases not matched to a gene; V was cut back by 2 bases and J by 7 bases. CDR3 nucleotides: TGTGCCAGCAGTTTACGGCGGGAGAGCGCTAATGAGCAGTTCTTC. It specifies CASSLRRESANEQFF.

In this sample, this clonotype turned up a few times. The chain is built from TRBV29-1 and TRBJ1-1, with TRBD1 as a possible D gene (5 bases). The CDR3 has 18 amino acids. Trimming shortened V by 4 bases and J by 3 bases, and 27 bases separated the two germline ends. CDR1 SQVTM and CDR2 ANQGSEA come from the germline V gene. CDR3 DNA: TGCAGCGTTGTATTTCGGGGGGGACGCAAACCGGCGGACACTGAAGCTTTCTTT. It codes for CSVVFRGGRKPADTEAFF. Complete variable domain (other parts from reference TRBV29-1 and TRBJ1-1): SAVISQKPSRDICQRGTSLTIQCQVDSQVTMMFWYRQQPGQSLTLIATANQGSEATYESGFVIDKFPISRPNLTFSTLTVSNMSPEDSSIYLCSVVFRGGRKPADTEAFFGQGTRLTVV.

This clonotype was found many times. The chain is built from TRBV6-5 and TRBJ1-5; 7 bases agree with TRBD1. The CDR3 length is 16 residues. V lost 6 bases and J lost 11; bases outside the gene matches: 19. The germline gives CDR1 MNHEY, CDR2 SVGAGI. The CDR3 sequence is CASSRLGTVGGRAQHF. DNA for the CDR3: TGTGCCAGCAGCCGACTAGGGACAGTCGGGGGAAGGGCCCAGCATTTT.

The sample holds many counts of this clonotype. The V and J genes are TRBV12-3 or TRBV12-4 and TRBJ1-1; 12 bases are a match to TRBD1. The CDR3 has 16 residues. The V gene end was trimmed by 5 bases and the J gene end by 1 base; junction bases not matched to a gene: 5. The CDR3 protein is CASSRDRGPGNTEAFF. CDR3 nucleotides: TGTGCCAGCAGTAGGGACAGGGGGCCTGGGAACACTGAAGCTTTCTTT.

This clonotype was seen many times. This chain links TRBV27 with TRBJ2-3; 9 nucleotides agree with TRBD1. J gave up 1 base and V 4 bases, and 3 bases lay outside the gene matches. The CDR3 is 15 amino acids. Germline V gives CDR1 MNHEY, CDR2 SMNVEV (reference sequence). This CDR3 is CASSWTGVGTDTQYF. CDR3 nucleotide sequence: TGTGCCAGCAGTTGGACAGGGGTGGGCACAGATACGCAGTATTTT.

There are a few counts of this clonotype. The chain couples TRBV6-4 to TRBJ1-2, with a weak D call TRBD1 (6 bases). This CDR3 is built from 15 residues. The germline CDR1 and CDR2 sequences are MRHNA and SNTAGT. V was pared by 3 bases and J by 0 bases, with 11 bases between. Here the CDR3 DNA reads TGTGCCAGCAGTGAGGCACAGGGAGCTAACTATGGCTACACCTTC. It encodes CASSEAQGANYGYTF.

This clonotype has a count of ten or more. The rearrangement joins TRBV14 to TRBJ1-1, with 8 bases matching TRBD1. V lost 3 bases to trimming and J lost 10 bases; unmatched junction nucleotides: 7. Per the germline V gene, CDR1 is SGHDN and CDR2 is FVKESK. This CDR3 is built from 13 residues. The CDR3: CASSQDRAPAAFF. The DNA for the CDR3 is TGTGCCAGCAGCCAGGACAGGGCCCCGGCAGCTTTCTTT.

This clonotype was recorded at least ten times. This chain links TRBV29-1 with TRBJ1-1; TRBD1 is a possible D gene (6 bases). The ends were cut back, 6 bases at V and 4 bases at J, with 12 bases in the middle. The germline CDR1 and CDR2 sequences are SQVTM and ANQGSEA. The CDR3 runs to 12 residues. The CDR3 sequence: CSVQGERTEAFF. The DNA for the CDR3 is TGCAGCGTACAGGGAGAGCGCACTGAAGCTTTCTTT.

This clonotype was detected ten times or more. This chain joins TRBV7-9 and TRBJ2-3; tentative D call: TRBD1 (5 bases). Per the germline V gene, CDR1 is SEHNR and CDR2 is FQNEAQ (reference sequence). Deletions cut 3 bases from V and 5 bases from J, with 6 bases between. The CDR3 runs 12 residues. CDR3 nucleotides: TGTGCCAGCAGCTTTACAGGAGATACGCAGTATTTT. It codes for CASSFTGDTQYF. Looking up the rest from reference TRBV7-9 and TRBJ2-3 gives the full variable domain: DTGVSQNPRHKITKRGQNVTFRCDPISEHNRLYWYRQTLGQGPEFLTYFQNEAQLEKSRLLSDRFSAERPKGSFSTLEIQRTEQGDSAMYLCASSFTGDTQYFGPGTRLTVL.